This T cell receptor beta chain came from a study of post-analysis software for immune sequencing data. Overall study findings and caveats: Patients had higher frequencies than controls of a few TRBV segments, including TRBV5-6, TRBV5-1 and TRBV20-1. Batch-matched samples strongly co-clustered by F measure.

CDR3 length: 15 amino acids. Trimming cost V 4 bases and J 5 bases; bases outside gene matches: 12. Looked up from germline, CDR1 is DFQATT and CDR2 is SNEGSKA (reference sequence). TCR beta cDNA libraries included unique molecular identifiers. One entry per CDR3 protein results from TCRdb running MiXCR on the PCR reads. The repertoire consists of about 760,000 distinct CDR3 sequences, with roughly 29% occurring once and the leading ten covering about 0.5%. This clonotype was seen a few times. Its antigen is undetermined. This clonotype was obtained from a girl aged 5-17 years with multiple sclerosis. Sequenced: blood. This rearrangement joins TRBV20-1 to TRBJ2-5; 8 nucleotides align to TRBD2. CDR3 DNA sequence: TGCAGTGCTATTAGCGGGATGGAATTGAGGGAGACCCAGTACTTC. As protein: CSAISGMELRETQYF.